A selection of T cell receptor beta chains follows, all from one sample in a study of molecular identifiers for immune sequencing clone quantification. TCRdb analysed the PCR reads with MiXCR anew, one entry per CDR3 protein. This sample has over 550,000 distinct CDR3 sequences, with around 25% found just once. Sequencing input: naive CD8+ T cells from blood, with Jurkat cell RNA spiked in. The receptor set was obtained from a human donor in good health. Some libraries in this study had Jurkat cell RNA spiked in. Each CDR3 is given with its conserved first and last residue. The order of the fields is J gene, clone size, V gene, D gene, CDR3 DNA, CDR3 protein. A D gene is named only where the DNA matches it firmly. Only part of the rows carry a size: once, few, many, or a class if the clone is expanded.

>TRBJ1-2|-|TRBV4-1|-
TGCGCCAGCAGCCAAGATCCGGGGCTGGGAGTTGGGTATGGCTACACCTTC
CASSQDPGLGVGYGYTF
>TRBJ2-7|-|TRBV7-9|TRBD2
TGTGCCAGCAGCGTCGGGACTAGCGGAACTAACTCCTACGAGCAGTACTTC
CASSVGTSGTNSYEQYF
>TRBJ1-1|-|TRBV27|TRBD1
TGTGCCAGCGGGTCGGGGACAGGGGTTACTGAAGCTTTCTTT
CASGSGTGVTEAFF
>TRBJ2-7|once|TRBV19|-
TGTGCCAGTAGTATGGGGAGCCCGGCCTACGAGCAGTACTTC
CASSMGSPAYEQYF
>TRBJ2-7|-|TRBV7-9|-
TGTGCCACCAACTTAGTAGGCGCCCCCCCCGGCGACGAGCAGTACTTC
CATNLVGAPPGDEQYF
>TRBJ2-7|many|TRBV5-4|TRBD1
TGTGCCAGCAGCCCCGGGACAGGGCCCTACGAGCAGTACTTC
CASSPGTGPYEQYF
>TRBJ1-2|few|TRBV6-5|-
TGTGCCAGCAGTTACTCGCCAGGGATTGGCTACACCTTC
CASSYSPGIGYTF
>TRBJ1-1|few|TRBV6-5|-
TGTGCCAGCAGACCTGGGGGGGGTAGCACTGAAGCTTTCTTT
CASRPGGGSTEAFF
>TRBJ2-1|-|TRBV24-1|-
TGTGCCACCAGTGATTTACAGACAGCCTTAACTGTTAATGAGCAGTTCTTC
CATSDLQTALTVNEQFF
>TRBJ2-7|-|TRBV28|-
TGTGCCAGCAGCCCCGCACACCAGAACGAGCAGTACTTC
CASSPAHQNEQYF
>TRBJ2-1|many|TRBV30|-
TGTGCCTGGAGGCCACTCTCCTACAATGAGCAGTTCTTC
CAWRPLSYNEQFF